This passage covers 20 T cell receptor beta chains from one sample sequenced in a study of control samples from healthy donors and cancer patients. Measured with immunoSEQ multiplex PCR; TCRdb has only the in-frame clones, and not every one. The sample lists approximately 80,000 clones; around 92% were seen once. What was sequenced was blood. The source of these receptors is a man aged 25-40 years in good health.

This clone showed up many times. The chain couples TRBV4-2 to TRBJ1-6, with 7 bases matching TRBD1. The CDR3 extends over 14 amino acids. The V gene's germline CDR1 is LGHNA and CDR2 YNFKEQ. After removal of 4 bases from V and 12 bases from J, the junction contained 9 bases not matched to a gene. CDR3 nucleotides: TGTGCCAGCAGCCGCTCCGGGACAGCCGAACCCCTCCACTTT. Translated: CASSRSGTAEPLHF.

This rearrangement joins TRBV6-6 to TRBJ2-2, with TRBD1 matching 8 bases. Germline values: CDR1 MNHNY, CDR2 SVGAGI (reference sequence). The CDR3 runs to 16 residues. V lost 2 bases, J lost 1 base, and 3 bases stayed unmatched. CDR3 protein: CASSYQGQGNTGELFF. The CDR3 coding sequence is TGTGCCAGCAGTTACCAAGGACAGGGGAACACCGGGGAGCTGTTTTTT.

The CDR3 spells CASSLSNGPYSNQPQHF. CDR3 nucleotide sequence: TGTGCCAGCAGTTTATCGAATGGGCCCTATAGCAATCAGCCCCAGCATTTT. The rearrangement links TRBV27 to TRBJ1-5; D is unresolved. Germline V gene data show CDR1 as MNHEY and CDR2 as SMNVEV (reference sequence). Deletions cut 0 bases from V and 0 bases from J, with 12 bases between. The CDR3 is 17 residues long.

The rearrangement links TRBV7-2 to TRBJ2-2; a possible D gene is TRBD2 (7 bases). The germline CDR1 and CDR2 sequences are SGHTA and FQGNSA. Trimming stripped 3 bases from V and 7 bases from J, with 12 bases between. The CDR3 spans 14 residues. The CDR3 is CASSLQRGGGELFF. The CDR3 DNA reads TGTGCCAGCAGCTTGCAAAGGGGGGGCGGGGAGCTGTTTTTT.

This sequence joins TRBV5-1 and TRBJ2-7; 8 bases map to TRBD2. Looked up from germline, CDR1 is SGHRS and CDR2 is YFSETQ. V lost 4 bases and J lost 6; bases outside the gene matches: 9. The CDR3 extends over 14 amino acids. The CDR3 spells CASSTSGGWREQYF. CDR3 coding DNA: TGCGCCAGCAGCACGAGCGGGGGTTGGCGCGAGCAGTACTTC. Drawing the rest from reference TRBV5-1 and TRBJ2-7, the complete variable domain is KAGVTQTPRYLIKTRGQQVTLSCSPISGHRSVSWYQQTPGQGLQFLFEYFSETQRNKGNFPGRFSGRQFSNSRSEMNVSTLELGDSALYLCASSTSGGWREQYFGPGTRLTVT.

This chain connects TRBV7-6 to TRBJ2-5, with TRBD2 identical over 7 bases. Per germline, CDR1 SGHVS and CDR2 FNYEAQ. This CDR3 has 15 amino acids. V lost 6 bases to trimming and J lost 0 bases; unmatched junction nucleotides: 7. The CDR3 spells CASSRTTSYQETQYF. For the CDR3, the DNA is TGTGCCAGCAGTCGAACGACTAGCTACCAAGAGACCCAGTACTTC.

This sequence joins TRBV11-3 and TRBJ2-1; D not certain. Trimming cost V 5 bases and J 7 bases, with 9 bases left between them. The CDR3 extends over 12 amino acids. Germline lookup yields CDR1 SGHNT and CDR2 YENEEA. The DNA for the CDR3 is TGTGCCAGCAGCCCAAGTGGTAATGAGCAGTTCTTC. Translating it yields CASSPSGNEQFF. Together with reference TRBV11-3 and TRBJ2-1, the CDR3 gives the full variable domain: EAGVVQSPRYKIIEKKQPVAFWCNPISGHNTLYWYLQNLGQGPELLIRYENEEAVDDSQLPKDRFSAERLKGVDSTLKIQPAELGDSAVYLCASSPSGNEQFFGPGTRLTVL.

The chain uses TRBV29-1 and TRBJ1-3; 8 bases are a match to TRBD1. This CDR3 has 16 amino acids. V shed 4 bases, J shed 1 base, and the junction held 9 bases outside the gene matches. CDR1 SQVTM and CDR2 ANQGSEA come from the germline V gene. CDR3 bases: TGCAGCGTTGGCCTTGGACAGGGAGGTTCTGGAAACACCATATATTTT. Its translation is CSVGLGQGGSGNTIYF.

This clone was counted between two and nine times. The chain joins TRBV15 to TRBJ1-2; D unclear. Germline CDR1 LNHNV, CDR2 YYDKDF (reference sequence). This CDR3 has 14 residues. V lost 0 bases to trimming and J lost 3 bases, with 8 bases between them. This CDR3 reads CATSREGSYYGYTF. The DNA for the CDR3 is TGTGCCACCAGCAGAGAAGGTAGTTACTATGGCTACACCTTC.

This clone was detected only a few times. The chain couples TRBV7-2 to TRBJ2-5; D possibly corresponds to TRBD2 (5 bases). CDR3 length: 13 amino acids. V was trimmed by 6 bases and J by 4 bases, leaving 12 bases between them. Germline CDR1 SGHTA, CDR2 FQGNSA. DNA for the CDR3: TGTGCCAGCAGTTTCCGACGGGGAGAGACCCAGTACTTC. Protein sequence: CASSFRRGETQYF.

The chain carries TRBV9 and TRBJ2-3; weak D call: TRBD2 (7 bases). This CDR3 contains 15 residues. Germline assignment: CDR1 SGDLS and CDR2 YYNGEE. Trimming left V 2 bases short and J 4 bases short, with 14 bases between. In DNA form, the CDR3 reads TGTGCCAGCAGCGTTCTGGCGGGGGCCCCAGATACGCAGTATTTT. Its protein product is CASSVLAGAPDTQYF.

J is TRBJ1-1 and V is TRBV10-2, with a weak D call TRBD1 (5 bases). The CDR3 is made up of 15 amino acids. The germline V gene encodes CDR1 WSHSY and CDR2 SAAADI. The germline V and J ends were trimmed by 4 bases and 4 bases, with 16 bases remaining between them. CDR3 protein: CASSVQTGGGTEAFF. The DNA of the CDR3 is TGCGCCAGCAGTGTACAAACTGGGGGTGGCACTGAAGCTTTCTTT.

This chain joins TRBV5-5 and TRBJ1-4; 7 bases are a match to TRBD1. V lost 2 bases, J lost 4 bases, and 8 bases stayed unmatched. The CDR3 runs 16 residues. Germline V gene sequence: CDR1 SGHKS, CDR2 YYEKEE (reference sequence). The CDR3, as DNA: TGTGCCAGCAGCTTACCTACAGGGGTCTATAATGAAAAACTGTTTTTT. This translates into CASSLPTGVYNEKLFF. Based on the CDR3 plus reference TRBV5-5 and TRBJ1-4, the full variable domain is DAGVTQSPTHLIKTRGQQVTLRCSPISGHKSVSWYQQVLGQGPQFIFQYYEKEERGRGNFPDRFSARQFPNYSSELNVNALLLGDSALYLCASSLPTGVYNEKLFFGSGTQLSVL.

In DNA, the CDR3 is TGTGCCAGCAGCTTAGAGGGTGGGCGGGACATTCAGTACTTC. This translates into CASSLEGGRDIQYF. The V gene is TRBV7-8, the J gene TRBJ2-4; D is possibly TRBD2 (5 bases). CDR1 and CDR2 from the germline V gene are SGHVS and FQNEAQ. The CDR3 loop spans 14 amino acids. V lost 1 base and J 8 bases, leaving 12 bases between the germline ends.

This clone was detected a few times. The chain is built from TRBV7-2 and TRBJ1-1; D is unclear. Trimming shortened V by 4 bases and J by 6 bases, and 15 bases separated the two germline ends. Per the germline V gene, CDR1 is SGHTA and CDR2 is FQGNSA. The CDR3 has 14 residues. This chain's CDR3 is CASSSRPGESEAFF. In DNA form, the CDR3 reads TGTGCCAGCAGCTCTAGGCCCGGGGAATCTGAAGCTTTCTTT.

The rearrangement joins TRBV3-1 (or the pseudogene TRBV3-2) to TRBJ1-1; D perhaps matches TRBD1 (5 bases). Deletions cut 2 bases from V and 2 bases from J, with 9 bases between. The CDR3 is 14 residues long. Per the germline V gene, CDR1 is LGHDT and CDR2 is YNNKEL (reference sequence). CDR3 loop: CASSQSGGNTEAFF. The CDR3 DNA reads as TGTGCCAGCAGCCAATCCGGGGGTAACACTGAAGCTTTCTTT.

The chain recombines TRBV7-9 with TRBJ2-7; 9 nucleotides match TRBD2. Looked up from germline, CDR1 is SEHNR and CDR2 is FQNEAQ (reference sequence). The CDR3 runs 15 residues. Trimming cost V 2 bases and J 2 bases; bases outside gene matches: 4. The DNA of the CDR3 is TGTGCCAGCAGCTTAAAAAGCGGGAGGACCTACGAGCAGTACTTC. Protein sequence: CASSLKSGRTYEQYF. Drawing the rest from reference TRBV7-9 and TRBJ2-7, the complete variable domain is DTGVSQNPRHKITKRGQNVTFRCDPISEHNRLYWYRQTLGQGPEFLTYFQNEAQLEKSRLLSDRFSAERPKGSFSTLEIQRTEQGDSAMYLCASSLKSGRTYEQYFGPGTRLTVT.

This sequence joins TRBV10-2 and TRBJ1-5; the D is unclear. The V gene lost 3 bases and the J gene lost 3 bases, with 9 bases spanning the gap. CDR3 size: 14 residues. Germline CDR1 is WSHSY and CDR2 is SAAADI. In DNA, the CDR3 is TGCGCCAGCAGTGATGGCAGGCCCAATCAGCCCCAGCATTTT. This encodes CASSDGRPNQPQHF.

A few counts support this clone. The chain recombines TRBV30 with TRBJ2-7; D unclear. V was cut by 0 bases and J by 0 bases, with 0 bases left in between. The CDR3 has 11 amino acids. Germline lookup yields CDR1 GTSNPN and CDR2 SVGIG (reference sequence). The CDR3 DNA follows: TGTGCCTGGAGTGTCTCCTACGAGCAGTACTTC. It encodes CAWSVSYEQYF.

The chain has TRBV5-1 and TRBJ1-5, with a tentative D call TRBD1 (5 bases). The CDR3 is 15 residues long. V was shortened by 0 bases and J by 5 bases, with 12 bases between the two germline ends. In germline, CDR1 is SGHRS, CDR2 YFSETQ. The chain's CDR3 is CASSLAGTQDQPQHF. The DNA for the CDR3 is TGCGCCAGCAGCTTGGCTGGGACCCAAGATCAGCCCCAGCATTTT.